These 20 T cell receptor beta chains share one sample of origin, sequenced in a study of shared clonotypes between healthy human individuals. Repertoires were generated with immunoSEQ multiplex PCR, while TCRdb's copy carries only in-frame clones and drops some. The sample yields around 330,000 clones, around 67% seen once. Sample: memory CD4+ T cells sorted from blood. Sample subset: CD45RA-negative fraction. All receptors derive from a man younger than 45 in good health.

By its share, this clone is medium-sized (0.01 to 0.1%). V usage is TRBV20-1 and J usage is TRBJ2-3; the D is unclear. CDR3 length: 11 amino acids. The V end was cut by 3 bases, the J end by 6 bases, with 7 bases between. Germline V gives CDR1 DFQATT, CDR2 SNEGSKA (reference sequence). CDR3 residues: CSASHQDTQYF. The CDR3 DNA reads TGCAGTGCTAGTCATCAGGATACGCAGTATTTT.

This clone was seen a handful of times. This chain connects TRBV6-1 to TRBJ1-1; 7 nucleotides align to TRBD1. Germline V CDR1 and CDR2: MNHNS, SASEGT. V was pared by 5 bases and J by 8 bases, with 8 bases of the junction left unmatched. This CDR3 spans 13 amino acids. The CDR3 nucleotides read TGTGCCAGCAGTAAAACAGGGGAAGGCGAAGCTTTCTTT. It is translated as CASSKTGEGEAFF.

The rearrangement joins TRBV7-9 to TRBJ1-3; D ambiguous. Between the trimmed V and J ends, which lost 4 bases and 2 bases, there was a span of 9 bases. Germline-derived CDR1 and CDR2 are SEHNR and FQNEAQ (reference sequence). The length of the CDR3 is 14 residues. CDR3 protein: CASSWLRAGNTIYF. The CDR3 nucleotides read TGTGCCAGCAGCTGGCTGAGGGCTGGAAACACCATATATTTT.

This chain connects TRBV25-1 to TRBJ1-4; D unresolved. Between the trimmed V and J ends, which lost 2 bases and 5 bases, there was a span of 12 bases. There are 15 residues in the CDR3. Germline V gives CDR1 MGHDK, CDR2 SYGVNS. The CDR3 spells CASSERSGLNEKLFF. As DNA, the CDR3 is TGTGCCAGCAGTGAACGGAGTGGCTTGAATGAAAAACTGTTTTTT.

Regarding this clone: The same CDR3 is also encoded by other DNA sequences in this sample. The chain combines TRBV19 with TRBJ2-1; TRBD1 matches 9 bases. This CDR3 spans 15 amino acids. Trimming at V came to 5 bases and at J to 1 base, leaving 3 bases not matched to a gene. Germline lookup yields CDR1 LNHDA and CDR2 SQIVND (reference sequence). The CDR3 DNA sequence: TGTGCCAGTAGTGGGGGACAGGGATCCTACAATGAGCAGTTCTTC. Translation gives CASSGGQGSYNEQFF.

The count of this clone is one. The V and J genes are TRBV10-3 and TRBJ2-1; D is undetermined. The V gene's germline CDR1 is ENHRY and CDR2 SYGVKD. The CDR3 consists of 13 residues. Trimming removed 3 bases from V and 7 bases from J, with 10 bases in between. The CDR3 DNA reads TGTGCCATCAGTGACCATAACGGGAATGAGCAGTTCTTC. Translation: CAISDHNGNEQFF.

Details on this clone: Other DNA sequences in this specimen translate into the identical CDR3. V and J are TRBV27 and TRBJ2-3; the D is unclear. Deletions cut 3 bases from V and 0 bases from J, with 4 bases between. CDR3 length equals 13 residues. Germline V gene lookup returns CDR1 MNHEY and CDR2 SMNVEV (reference sequence). The CDR3 is CASSLASTDTQYF. The CDR3 coding sequence is TGTGCCAGCAGTTTGGCTAGCACAGATACGCAGTATTTT.

The chain recombines TRBV7-2 with TRBJ2-5; 7 bases match TRBD2. This CDR3 has 15 amino acids. Germline trimming cut 6 bases from V and 2 bases from J; bases unmatched to any gene: 9. Germline assignment: CDR1 SGHTA and CDR2 FQGNSA. The CDR3 sequence is CASRRPGTTQETQYF. CDR3 in DNA: TGTGCCAGCAGAAGACCGGGGACTACGCAAGAGACCCAGTACTTC.

The chain recombines TRBV18 with TRBJ2-7; D is unclear. Per germline, CDR1 KGHSH and CDR2 LQKENI. CDR3 length: 17 amino acids. Trimming cost V 3 bases and J 0 bases, with 18 bases left between them. CDR3 residues: CASSPTTPRRTSYEQYF. The CDR3 DNA reads as TGTGCCAGCTCACCGACGACTCCCCGGCGGACCTCCTACGAGCAGTACTTC.

This sequence joins TRBV11-2 and TRBJ2-2; maybe TRBD2 (5 bases). The germline CDR1 and CDR2 sequences are SGHAT and FQNNGV. Deletions cut 5 bases from V and 8 bases from J, with 21 bases between. The CDR3 is 16 amino acids. The CDR3 is CASSVPGGRIQGELFF. The CDR3 coding sequence is TGTGCCAGCAGCGTCCCAGGAGGCAGGATTCAGGGGGAGCTGTTTTTT.

For the CDR3, the DNA is TGTGCCACCAGCCAAACCCTAGCGATGAGAACCCAGTACTTC. Translated: CATSQTLAMRTQYF. J is TRBJ2-5 and V is TRBV15, with D possibly being TRBD2 (6 bases). The length of the CDR3 is 14 residues. Trimming took 5 bases from V and 8 from J, leaving 18 bases between them. The germline V gene has CDR1 LNHNV and CDR2 YYDKDF (reference sequence).

This clone was counted a few times. This chain links TRBV6-6 with TRBJ1-5; a possible D gene is TRBD1 (6 bases). This CDR3 comprises 14 residues. Trimming took off 6 bases at V and 5 bases at J, with 14 bases between the two ends. Per the germline V gene, CDR1 is MNHNY and CDR2 is SVGAGI (reference sequence). This chain's CDR3 is CASSSETGYQPQHF. The CDR3 DNA follows: TGTGCCAGCAGCTCCGAGACAGGTTATCAGCCCCAGCATTTT.

This chain uses TRBV28 with TRBJ1-2; D remains unclear. CDR1 and CDR2 from the germline V gene are MDHEN and SYDVKM. The CDR3 has 12 residues. Trimming took off 5 bases at V and 8 bases at J, with 12 bases between the two ends. DNA for the CDR3: TGTGCCAGCAGTCTACAGATGAGCGGCTACACCTTC. Its translation: CASSLQMSGYTF.

The count of this clone is one. The chain carries TRBV7-9 and TRBJ1-5; TRBD1 matches at 8 bases. Losses at the gene ends were 1 base for V and 6 bases for J; bases not matched to a gene: 14. Germline CDR1 reads SEHNR; CDR2 reads FQNEAQ (reference sequence). CDR3 length: 18 residues. CDR3 sequence reads: CASSLGTGSPPSTQPQHF. For the CDR3, the DNA is TGTGCCAGCAGCTTAGGGACAGGGTCCCCCCCTAGTACTCAGCCCCAGCATTTT. Filled out from reference TRBV7-9 and TRBJ1-5, the complete variable domain reads DTGVSQNPRHKITKRGQNVTFRCDPISEHNRLYWYRQTLGQGPEFLTYFQNEAQLEKSRLLSDRFSAERPKGSFSTLEIQRTEQGDSAMYLCASSLGTGSPPSTQPQHFGDGTRLSIL.

The V call is TRBV4-2, the J call TRBJ2-6; tentatively, D is TRBD1 (6 bases). Germline lookup yields CDR1 LGHNA and CDR2 YNFKEQ. The V end lost 0 bases, the J end lost 2 bases, and 14 bases lay between the germline ends. The CDR3 is 18 residues long. The CDR3 DNA reads TGTGCCAGCAGCCAAGATTTCCTTACAGGGACTGGGGCCAACGTCCTGACTTTC. Translation gives CASSQDFLTGTGANVLTF.

This chain links TRBV18 with TRBJ2-1; 12 nucleotides line up with TRBD2. Germline V gives CDR1 KGHSH, CDR2 LQKENI. Trimming cost V 5 bases and J 9 bases; bases outside gene matches: 8. This CDR3 has 15 amino acids. The CDR3 DNA sequence: TGTGCCAGCTCATCCGGACTAGCGGGGCTCGGTGAGCAGTTCTTC. Its protein product is CASSSGLAGLGEQFF. Supplemented by reference TRBV18 and TRBJ2-1, the full variable domain reads NAGVMQNPRHLVRRRGQEARLRCSPMKGHSHVYWYRQLPEEGLKFMVYLQKENIIDESGMPKERFSAEFPKEGPSILRIQQVVRGDSAAYFCASSSGLAGLGEQFFGPGTRLTVL.

J is TRBJ1-4 and V is TRBV4-1; tentatively, D is TRBD1 (6 bases). From germline, CDR1 is MGHRA and CDR2 YSYEKL. There are 14 residues in the CDR3. V was clipped by 3 bases and J by 5 bases, with 10 bases between them. The CDR3 loop is CASSHTQGNEKLFF. CDR3 bases: TGCGCCAGCAGCCACACCCAGGGGAATGAAAAACTGTTTTTT.

This CDR3 is CASSPRQDEKLFF. The CDR3 DNA follows: TGTGCCAGCTCACCACGACAGGATGAAAAACTGTTTTTT. This rearrangement joins TRBV18 to TRBJ1-4, with D possibly TRBD1 on 6 matching bases. V dropped 1 base and J dropped 6 bases, with 6 bases sitting between them. The CDR3 length is 13 residues. Germline assignment: CDR1 KGHSH and CDR2 LQKENI.

The chain joins TRBV25-1 to TRBJ1-2, with D unclear. The CDR3 consists of 14 residues. Between the trimmed V and J ends, which lost 7 bases and 2 bases, there was a span of 14 bases. CDR1 and CDR2 from the germline V gene are MGHDK and SYGVNS. For the CDR3, the DNA is TGTGCCAGCACCTTGGGAGGGTCAAACTATGGCTACACCTTC. Its protein is CASTLGGSNYGYTF.

V gene TRBV11-2 combines with J gene TRBJ2-4, with 7 bases lining up with TRBD2. CDR1 SGHAT and CDR2 FQNNGV come from the germline V gene. The CDR3 is made up of 19 amino acids. Trimming took 4 bases from V and 2 from J; bases not matched to a gene: 17. For the CDR3, the DNA is TGTGCCAGCAGCTCACTCCATTATCGGGGAGGGTGGCCCAAAAACATTCAGTACTTC. It yields the protein CASSSLHYRGGWPKNIQYF.